A single sample gave rise to the 17 T cell receptor beta chains below, sequenced in a study of blood T cells in healthy people across ages. The authors ran a second PCR of roughly 6 to 12 cycles using a sample-barcoded 5' primer and a J-beta primer mix. TCRdb reanalysed the 5' RACE reads using MiXCR and keeps one entry per CDR3 protein. The sample consists of roughly 1.7 million distinct CDR3 sequences, roughly a third of them appearing once. Sequenced material: blood. All receptors come from a woman aged 25-40 years in good health.

This clonotype was counted many times. V gene TRBV11-2 combines with J gene TRBJ2-1, with no clear D. CDR1 is SGHAT and CDR2 is FQNNGV in the germline V gene. V was shortened by 0 bases and J by 9 bases, with 15 bases between the two germline ends. The CDR3 totals 15 residues. For the CDR3, the DNA is TGTGCCAGCAGCTTAGACCCAAGCTCAGTATCTGAGCAGTTCTTC. Amino acid sequence: CASSLDPSSVSEQFF.

V gene TRBV4-1 combines with J gene TRBJ2-3, with 8 bases identical to TRBD2. Germline assignment: CDR1 MGHRA and CDR2 YSYEKL. The CDR3 spans 17 residues. The V and J ends lost 1 base and 0 bases, in that order; junction bases with no gene match: 6. The CDR3 loop reads CASSQGRASGSTDTQYF. The CDR3, as DNA: TGCGCCAGCAGCCAAGGCCGGGCTAGCGGGAGCACAGATACGCAGTATTTT.

The chain recombines TRBV12-5 with TRBJ2-3; the D gene is possibly TRBD2 (6 bases). V lost 7 bases to trimming and J lost 0 bases, with 20 bases between them. Germline CDR1 reads LGHNT; CDR2 reads FRNRAP. The CDR3 consists of 17 residues. The CDR3 here is CASAFSPLAGSTDTQYF. DNA of the CDR3: TGTGCTAGTGCTTTCTCCCCTCTGGCGGGAAGCACAGATACGCAGTATTTT.

The rearrangement uses TRBV5-1 and TRBJ2-7, with D possibly TRBD2 on 6 matching bases. The V gene lost 5 bases and the J gene lost 0 bases, with 18 bases spanning the gap. The CDR3 sequence is 16 residues long. CDR1 is SGHRS and CDR2 is YFSETQ in the germline V gene. DNA for the CDR3: TGCGCCAGCAGTTATGCGGGACCCCTGGGCTCCTACGAGCAGTACTTC. Protein sequence: CASSYAGPLGSYEQYF.

V and J are TRBV15 and TRBJ2-1, with a weak D call TRBD2 (6 bases). This CDR3 spans 13 amino acids. Germline CDR1 reads LNHNV; CDR2 reads YYDKDF (reference sequence). V shed 11 bases and J shed 10 bases, with 21 bases lying between them. CDR3 protein: CAAGGEVGLEQFF. CDR3 nucleotides: TGTGCCGCCGGGGGTGAGGTTGGGTTGGAGCAGTTCTTC.

The chain employs TRBV6-6 and TRBJ2-4; possibly TRBD1 for D (7 bases). The ends were cut back, 3 bases at V and 6 bases at J, with 12 bases in the middle. Germline V CDR1 and CDR2: MNHNY, SVGAGI (reference sequence). CDR3 length: 14 residues. Here the CDR3 reads CASSYGQGGNIQYF. The CDR3 DNA follows: TGTGCCAGCAGTTATGGGCAGGGGGGAAACATTCAGTACTTC.

This clonotype was seen only a few times. This chain links TRBV9 with TRBJ2-5; 8 nucleotides line up with TRBD2. J gave up 1 base and V 0 bases, and 8 bases lay outside the gene matches. The CDR3 runs 17 residues. Germline CDR1 and CDR2: SGDLS and YYNGEE. The CDR3 sequence: CASSVAGVAGPQETQYF. The CDR3 nucleotides are TGTGCCAGCAGCGTAGCTGGGGTAGCGGGACCCCAAGAGACCCAGTACTTC. The full variable domain, its missing parts supplied by reference TRBV9 and TRBJ2-5, is DSGVTQTPKHLITATGQRVTLRCSPRSGDLSVYWYQQSLDQGLQFLIQYYNGEERAKGNILERFSAQQFPDLHSELNLSSLELGDSALYFCASSVAGVAGPQETQYFGPGTRLLVL.

A few counts support this clonotype. The rearrangement joins TRBV4-2 to TRBJ1-4; 12 nucleotides align to TRBD1. From germline, CDR1 is LGHNA and CDR2 YNFKEQ. The CDR3 sequence is 19 residues long. Losses at the gene ends were 0 bases for V and 8 bases for J; bases not matched to a gene: 13. The CDR3 nucleotides read TGTGCCAGCAGCCAAGACCTTCCCGGGACAGGGGGCGCTGGGGAAAAACTGTTTTTT. It is translated as CASSQDLPGTGGAGEKLFF.

V is TRBV5-4 and J is TRBJ2-7; 8 bases line up with TRBD1. Per germline, CDR1 SGHNT and CDR2 YYREEE (reference sequence). The CDR3 is 14 residues long. The V and J ends lost 3 bases and 4 bases, in that order; junction bases with no gene match: 6. In DNA form, the CDR3 reads TGTGCCAGCAGCTCGCAGGGGGCGTATTACGAGCAGTACTTC. Translating it yields CASSSQGAYYEQYF.

This chain connects TRBV27 to TRBJ2-7; possible D gene TRBD2, 5 bases. CDR1 and CDR2 from the germline V gene are MNHEY and SMNVEV (reference sequence). The CDR3 runs 15 residues. Trimming cost V 5 bases and J 2 bases, with 16 bases left between them. CDR3 loop: CASSIVGISAYEQYF. For the CDR3, the DNA is TGTGCCAGCAGTATAGTCGGGATTTCCGCCTACGAGCAGTACTTC.

This clonotype was recorded a few times. The rearrangement joins TRBV3-1 to TRBJ1-1; D gene unclear. CDR3 length equals 14 residues. Germline-derived CDR1 and CDR2 are LGHDT and YNNKEL (reference sequence). Between the trimmed V and J ends, which lost 4 bases and 0 bases, there was a span of 9 bases. The CDR3 nucleotides read TGTGCCAGCAGCCGGGCCCAGATGAACACTGAAGCTTTCTTT. It codes for CASSRAQMNTEAFF.

This clonotype was observed a handful of times. The chain carries TRBV14 and TRBJ1-2; no reliable D call. The CDR3 is 13 amino acids. Germline-derived CDR1 and CDR2 are SGHDN and FVKESK. Deletions cut 0 bases from V and 8 bases from J, with 10 bases between. CDR3: CASSQDPLMGYTF. The DNA of the CDR3 is TGTGCCAGCAGCCAAGATCCCTTAATGGGCTACACCTTC.

V and J are TRBV4-2 and TRBJ2-7, with D unresolved. The CDR3 is made up of 15 amino acids. V was trimmed by 1 base and J by 4 bases, leaving 14 bases between them. Germline V gene sequence: CDR1 LGHNA, CDR2 YNFKEQ. The chain's CDR3 is CASSQAGGPDYEQYF. DNA for the CDR3: TGTGCCAGCAGCCAAGCGGGTGGGCCGGATTACGAGCAGTACTTC.

There are a few counts of this clonotype. The chain joins TRBV4-1 to TRBJ1-6; D gene uncertain. V was clipped by 2 bases and J by 10 bases, with 12 bases between them. CDR3 length equals 14 residues. In germline, CDR1 is MGHRA, CDR2 YSYEKL. CDR3 protein: CASSQIGGWSPLHF. CDR3 nucleotide sequence: TGCGCCAGCAGCCAAATCGGAGGGTGGTCACCCCTCCACTTT.

This chain joins TRBV12-3 or TRBV12-4 and TRBJ2-1; 8 bases are shared with TRBD1. CDR3 length equals 15 residues. Trimming took 6 bases from V and 7 from J; bases not matched to a gene: 11. This CDR3 is CASSPGQGRGNEQFF. Here the CDR3 DNA reads TGTGCCAGCAGCCCTGGACAGGGTAGAGGGAATGAGCAGTTCTTC.

The chain carries TRBV5-1 and TRBJ1-4; TRBD1 matches at 9 bases. Per the germline V gene, CDR1 is SGHRS and CDR2 is YFSETQ. The CDR3 is 17 amino acids. V was pared by 4 bases and J by 3 bases, with 10 bases of the junction left unmatched. CDR3 coding DNA: TGCGCCAGCAGCCCTGGACAGGGGCGACTCTCTAATGAAAAACTGTTTTTT. Its protein is CASSPGQGRLSNEKLFF. The variable domain in full, with the rest retrieved from reference TRBV5-1 and TRBJ1-4, is KAGVTQTPRYLIKTRGQQVTLSCSPISGHRSVSWYQQTPGQGLQFLFEYFSETQRNKGNFPGRFSGRQFSNSRSEMNVSTLELGDSALYLCASSPGQGRLSNEKLFFGSGTQLSVL.

The V and J genes are TRBV5-1 and TRBJ2-1, with TRBD2 matching over 7 bases. CDR1 SGHRS and CDR2 YFSETQ come from the germline V gene. The CDR3 contains 19 residues. V lost 0 bases, J lost 8 bases, and 20 bases stayed unmatched. As DNA, the CDR3 is TGCGCCAGCAGCTTGGACCGTCCTTGGCGGGGGTCAGAAGGGGATGAGCAGTTCTTC. Translation gives CASSLDRPWRGSEGDEQFF.